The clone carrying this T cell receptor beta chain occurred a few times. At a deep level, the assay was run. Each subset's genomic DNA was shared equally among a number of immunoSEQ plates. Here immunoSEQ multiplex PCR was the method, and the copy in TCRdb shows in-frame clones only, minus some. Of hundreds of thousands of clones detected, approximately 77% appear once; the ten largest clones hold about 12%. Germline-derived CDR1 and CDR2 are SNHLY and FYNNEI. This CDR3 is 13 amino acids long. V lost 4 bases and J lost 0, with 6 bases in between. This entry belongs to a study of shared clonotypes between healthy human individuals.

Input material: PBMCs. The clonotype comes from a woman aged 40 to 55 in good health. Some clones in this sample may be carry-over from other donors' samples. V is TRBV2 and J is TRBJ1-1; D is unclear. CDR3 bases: TGTGCCAGCAGTGGGTTGTTGAACACTGAAGCTTTCTTT. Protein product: CASSGLLNTEAFF.